This T cell receptor (beta chain) was observed in a study of shared clonotypes between healthy human individuals. CD45RO-negative CD8 cells positively selected for CCR7 made up the naive population, which excluded terminally differentiated effector memory CD45RA+ cells. This CDR3 is built from 19 residues. The germline CDR1 and CDR2 sequences are ENHRY and SYGVKD. Trimming took 3 bases from V and 0 from J; bases not matched to a gene: 11. Libraries were prepared by immunoSEQ multiplex PCR; TCRdb keeps only in-frame clonotypes and omits some of them. The sample shows around 2,100,000 clones, roughly 95% of them seen only once.

The specimen sequenced was naive CD8+ T cells sorted from blood. The receptor comes from a man aged 18 to 29 in good health. The chain carries TRBV10-3 and TRBJ2-1; 10 bases line up with TRBD2. In DNA form, the CDR3 reads TGTGCCATCAGTGATGGTAGCGGGGGGTCTCCCAGCTCCTACAATGAGCAGTTCTTC. This codes for CAISDGSGGSPSSYNEQFF.